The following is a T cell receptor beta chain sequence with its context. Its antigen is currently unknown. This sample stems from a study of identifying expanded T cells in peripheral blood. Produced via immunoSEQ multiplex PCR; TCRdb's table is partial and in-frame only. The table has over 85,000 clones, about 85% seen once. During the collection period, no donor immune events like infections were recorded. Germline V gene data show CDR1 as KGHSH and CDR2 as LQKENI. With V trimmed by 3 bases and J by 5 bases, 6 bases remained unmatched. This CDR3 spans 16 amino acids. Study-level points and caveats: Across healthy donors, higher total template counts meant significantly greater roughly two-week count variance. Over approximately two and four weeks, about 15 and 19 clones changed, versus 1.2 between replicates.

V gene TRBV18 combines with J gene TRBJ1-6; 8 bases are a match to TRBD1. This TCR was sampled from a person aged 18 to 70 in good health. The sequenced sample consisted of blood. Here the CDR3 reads CASSPRDRTHNSPLHF. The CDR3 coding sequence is TGTGCCAGCTCACCTCGGGACAGGACCCATAATTCACCCCTCCACTTT.